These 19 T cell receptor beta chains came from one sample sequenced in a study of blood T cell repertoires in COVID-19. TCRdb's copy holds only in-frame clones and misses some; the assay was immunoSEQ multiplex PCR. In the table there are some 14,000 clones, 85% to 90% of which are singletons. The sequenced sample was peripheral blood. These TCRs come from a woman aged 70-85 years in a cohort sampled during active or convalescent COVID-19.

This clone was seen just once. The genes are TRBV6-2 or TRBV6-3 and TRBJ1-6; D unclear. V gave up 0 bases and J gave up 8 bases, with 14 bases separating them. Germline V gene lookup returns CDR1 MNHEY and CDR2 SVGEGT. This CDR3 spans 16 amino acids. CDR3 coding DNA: TGTGCCAGCAGTTACTCTTTGGTCTATCAGGATTCACCCCTCCACTTT. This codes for CASSYSLVYQDSPLHF.

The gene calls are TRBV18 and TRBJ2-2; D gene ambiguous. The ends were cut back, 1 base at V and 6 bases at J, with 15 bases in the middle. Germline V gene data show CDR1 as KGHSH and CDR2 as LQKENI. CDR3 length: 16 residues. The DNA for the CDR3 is TGTGCCAGCTCACCACTGACCACCCGGAGATCCGGGGAGCTGTTTTTT. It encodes CASSPLTTRRSGELFF.

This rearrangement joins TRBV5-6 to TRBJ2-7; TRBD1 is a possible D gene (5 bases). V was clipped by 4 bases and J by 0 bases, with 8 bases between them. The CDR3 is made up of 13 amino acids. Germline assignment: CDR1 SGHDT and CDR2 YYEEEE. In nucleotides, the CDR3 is TGTGCCAGCAGCACGCAGGGCTCCTACGAGCAGTACTTC. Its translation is CASSTQGSYEQYF.

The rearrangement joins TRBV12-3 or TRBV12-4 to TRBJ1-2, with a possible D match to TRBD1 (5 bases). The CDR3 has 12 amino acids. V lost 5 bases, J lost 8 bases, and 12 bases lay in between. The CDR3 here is CASSHSTGGYTF. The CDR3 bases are TGTGCCAGCAGTCACTCCACAGGCGGCTACACCTTC.

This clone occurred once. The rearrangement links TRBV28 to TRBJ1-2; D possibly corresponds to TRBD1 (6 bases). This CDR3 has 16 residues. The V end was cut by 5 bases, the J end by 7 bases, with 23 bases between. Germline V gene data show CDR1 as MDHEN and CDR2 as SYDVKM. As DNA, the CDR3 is TGTGCCAGCAGTCCCCTCCAGTGGGGCGAAGGGGGTGGCTACACCTTC. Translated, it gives CASSPLQWGEGGGYTF.

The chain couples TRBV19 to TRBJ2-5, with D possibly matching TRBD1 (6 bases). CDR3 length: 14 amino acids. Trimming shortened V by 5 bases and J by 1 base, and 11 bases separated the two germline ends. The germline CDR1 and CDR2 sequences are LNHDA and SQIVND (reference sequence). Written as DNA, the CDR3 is TGTGCCAGTAGTTCCCGACAGGTCCAAGAGACCCAGTACTTC. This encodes CASSSRQVQETQYF.

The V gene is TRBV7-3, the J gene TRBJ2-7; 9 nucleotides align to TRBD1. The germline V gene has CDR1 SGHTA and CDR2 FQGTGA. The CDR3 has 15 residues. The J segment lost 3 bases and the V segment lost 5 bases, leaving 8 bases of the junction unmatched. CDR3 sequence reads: CASSLQGGQGYEQYF. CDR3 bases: TGTGCCAGCAGCCTCCAAGGGGGACAGGGCTACGAGCAGTACTTC.

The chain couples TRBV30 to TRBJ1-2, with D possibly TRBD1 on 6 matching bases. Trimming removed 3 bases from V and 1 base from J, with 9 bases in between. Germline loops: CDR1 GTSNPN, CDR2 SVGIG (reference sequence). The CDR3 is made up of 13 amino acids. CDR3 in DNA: TGTGCCTGGAGCCTGGACAGTAACTATGGCTACACCTTC. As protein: CAWSLDSNYGYTF.

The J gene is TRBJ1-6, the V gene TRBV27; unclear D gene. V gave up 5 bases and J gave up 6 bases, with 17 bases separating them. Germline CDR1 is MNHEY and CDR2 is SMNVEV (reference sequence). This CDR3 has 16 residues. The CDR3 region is CASSPPRVSGNSPLHF. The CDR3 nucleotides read TGTGCCAGCAGTCCCCCCCGGGTTTCGGGTAATTCACCCCTCCACTTT.

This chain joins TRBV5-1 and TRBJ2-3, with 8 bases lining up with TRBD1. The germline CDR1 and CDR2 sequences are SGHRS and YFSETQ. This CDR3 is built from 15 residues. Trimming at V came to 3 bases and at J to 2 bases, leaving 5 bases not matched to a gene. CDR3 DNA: TGCGCCAGCAGCTCGACAGGGGACTCCACAGATACGCAGTATTTT. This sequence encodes CASSSTGDSTDTQYF.

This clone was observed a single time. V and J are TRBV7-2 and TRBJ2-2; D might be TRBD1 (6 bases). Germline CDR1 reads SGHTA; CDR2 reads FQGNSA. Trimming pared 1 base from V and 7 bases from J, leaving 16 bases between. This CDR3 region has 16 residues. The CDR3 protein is CASSLVPRGVDGELFF. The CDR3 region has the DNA TGTGCCAGCAGCTTAGTACCCAGGGGAGTAGACGGGGAGCTGTTTTTT.

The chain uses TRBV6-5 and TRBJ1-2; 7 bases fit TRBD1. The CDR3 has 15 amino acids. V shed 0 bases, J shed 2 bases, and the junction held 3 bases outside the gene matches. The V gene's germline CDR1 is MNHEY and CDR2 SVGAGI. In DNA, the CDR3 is TGTGCCAGCAGTTACTCGTCACAGGGGAACTATGGCTACACCTTC. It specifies CASSYSSQGNYGYTF.

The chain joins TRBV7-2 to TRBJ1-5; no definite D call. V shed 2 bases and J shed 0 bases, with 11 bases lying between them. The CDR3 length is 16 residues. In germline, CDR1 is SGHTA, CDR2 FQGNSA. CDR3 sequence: CASSLMSVHSNQPQHF. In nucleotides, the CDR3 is TGTGCCAGCAGCTTAATGTCAGTACATAGCAATCAGCCCCAGCATTTT. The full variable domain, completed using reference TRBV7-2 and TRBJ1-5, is GAGVSQSPSNKVTEKGKDVELRCDPISGHTALYWYRQSLGQGLEFLIYFQGNSAPDKSGLPSDRFSAERTGGSVSTLTIQRTQQEDSAVYLCASSLMSVHSNQPQHFGDGTRLSIL.

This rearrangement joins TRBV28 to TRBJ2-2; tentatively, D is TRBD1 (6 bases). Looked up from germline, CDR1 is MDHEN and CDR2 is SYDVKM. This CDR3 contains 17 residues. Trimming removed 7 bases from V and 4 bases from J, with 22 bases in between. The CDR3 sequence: CASNPAPGQLRTGELFF. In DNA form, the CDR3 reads TGTGCCAGCAATCCGGCCCCCGGACAGCTACGCACCGGGGAGCTGTTTTTT.

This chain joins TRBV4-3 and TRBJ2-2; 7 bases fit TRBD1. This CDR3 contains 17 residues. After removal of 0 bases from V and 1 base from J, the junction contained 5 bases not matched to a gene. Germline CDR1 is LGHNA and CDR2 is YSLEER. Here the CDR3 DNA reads TGCGCCAGCAGCCAAGATGGCAGGGGGTGGAACACCGGGGAGCTGTTTTTT. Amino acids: CASSQDGRGWNTGELFF.

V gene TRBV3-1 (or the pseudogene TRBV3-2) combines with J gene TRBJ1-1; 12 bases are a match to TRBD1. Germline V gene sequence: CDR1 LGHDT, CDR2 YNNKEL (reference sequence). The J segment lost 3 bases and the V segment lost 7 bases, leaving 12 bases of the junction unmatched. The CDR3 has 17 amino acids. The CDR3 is CASTRTWDRGPYTEAFF. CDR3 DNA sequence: TGTGCCAGCACCCGCACATGGGACAGGGGGCCGTACACTGAAGCTTTCTTT.

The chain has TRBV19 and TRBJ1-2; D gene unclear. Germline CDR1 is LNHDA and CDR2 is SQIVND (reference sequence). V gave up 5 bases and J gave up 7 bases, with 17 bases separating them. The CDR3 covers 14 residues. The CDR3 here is CASSGLQPRGGYTF. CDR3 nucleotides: TGTGCCAGTAGTGGACTCCAACCACGTGGTGGCTACACCTTC.

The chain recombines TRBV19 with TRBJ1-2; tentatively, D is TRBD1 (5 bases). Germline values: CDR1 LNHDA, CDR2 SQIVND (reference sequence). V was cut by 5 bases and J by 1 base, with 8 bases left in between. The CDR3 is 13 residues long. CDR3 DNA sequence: TGTGCCAGTAGTCCGACAGATAACTATGGCTACACCTTC. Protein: CASSPTDNYGYTF.

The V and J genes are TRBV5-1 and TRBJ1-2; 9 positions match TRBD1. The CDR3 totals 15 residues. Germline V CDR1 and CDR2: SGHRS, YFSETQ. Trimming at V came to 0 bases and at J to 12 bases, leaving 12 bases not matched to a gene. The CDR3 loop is CASSLGWDRDSRNTF. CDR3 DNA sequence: TGCGCCAGCAGCTTGGGTTGGGACAGGGATTCGAGGAACACCTTC.